Sequencing of this T cell receptor beta chain was carried out in a study of CD8 T cells in ankylosing spondylitis. The CDR3 sequence is 14 residues long. CDR1 is MNHNS, CDR2 SASEGT, per germline. The junction had 9 bases not matched to a gene; V was cut back by 6 bases and J by 8 bases. TCRdb reprocessed the 5' RACE reads with MiXCR, giving one entry per CDR3 protein. There are about 180,000 distinct CDR3 sequences in the sample; 9.8% occur only once, and more than 13% lies in the top ten. The sequenced sample consisted of blood, either unsorted or a sorted T cell fraction (not recorded which). V gene TRBV6-1 combines with J gene TRBJ1-2, with 10 bases matching TRBD1. This TCR was sampled from a female donor with ankylosing spondylitis or in good health (not recorded which). CDR3 sequence reads: CASRRRQGARGYTF. The CDR3, as DNA: TGTGCCAGCAGGCGCAGACAGGGGGCTAGGGGCTACACCTTC.